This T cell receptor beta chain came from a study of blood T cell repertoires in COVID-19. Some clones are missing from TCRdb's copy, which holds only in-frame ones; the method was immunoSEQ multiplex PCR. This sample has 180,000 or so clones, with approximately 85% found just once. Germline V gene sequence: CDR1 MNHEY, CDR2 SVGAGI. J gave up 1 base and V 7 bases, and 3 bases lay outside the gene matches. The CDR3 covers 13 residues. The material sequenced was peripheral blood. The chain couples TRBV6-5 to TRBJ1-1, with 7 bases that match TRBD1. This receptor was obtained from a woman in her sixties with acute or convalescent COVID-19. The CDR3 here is CASTRQGNTEAFF. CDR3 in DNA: TGTGCCAGCACCCGACAGGGGAACACTGAAGCTTTCTTT.